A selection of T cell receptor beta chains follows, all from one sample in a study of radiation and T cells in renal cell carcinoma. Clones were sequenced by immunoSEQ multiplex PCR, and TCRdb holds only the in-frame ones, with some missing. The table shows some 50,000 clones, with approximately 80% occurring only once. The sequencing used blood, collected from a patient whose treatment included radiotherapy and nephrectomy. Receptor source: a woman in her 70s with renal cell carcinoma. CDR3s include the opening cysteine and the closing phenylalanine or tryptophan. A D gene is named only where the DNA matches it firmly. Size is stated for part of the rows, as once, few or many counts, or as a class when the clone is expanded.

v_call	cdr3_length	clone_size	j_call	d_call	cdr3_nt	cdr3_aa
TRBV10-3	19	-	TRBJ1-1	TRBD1	TGTGCCATCAGTGAGTGGAGGGGGCTTGGCTCATTTATCTCCACCGAAGCTTTCTTT	CAISEWRGLGSFISTEAFF
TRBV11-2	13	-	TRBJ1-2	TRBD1	TGTGCCAGCAGCGATAGGGGGCGCGGGGGCTACACCTTC	CASSDRGRGGYTF
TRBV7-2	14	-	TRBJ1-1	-	TGTGCCAGCAGCCCACAGGGTTGGGACACTGAAGCTTTCTTT	CASSPQGWDTEAFF
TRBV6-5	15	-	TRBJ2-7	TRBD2	TGTGCCAGCAGTGTACTAGCGGGAGGGCCATACGAGCAGTACTTC	CASSVLAGGPYEQYF
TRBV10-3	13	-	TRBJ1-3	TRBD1	TGTGCCCTCCGGACAGGGTACGGAAACACCATATATTTT	CALRTGYGNTIYF
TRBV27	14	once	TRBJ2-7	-	TGTGCCAGCAGTTTAGAGGGGCCCCCAAACGAGCAGTACTTC	CASSLEGPPNEQYF
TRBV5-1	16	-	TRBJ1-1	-	TGCGCCAGCAGCTTTAAGGCGGCCCGGGGAAGCACTGAAGCTTTCTTT	CASSFKAARGSTEAFF
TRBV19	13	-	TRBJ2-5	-	TGTGCCAGTAGTATGGGGCATGAAAATACCCAGTACTTC	CASSMGHENTQYF
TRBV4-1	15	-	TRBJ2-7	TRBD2	TGCGCCAGCAGCCAAGTAGCGGGGAGGGACTACGAGCAGTACTTC	CASSQVAGRDYEQYF
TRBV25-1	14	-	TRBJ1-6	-	TGTGCCAGCAGTTTGAGCTCCTATAATTCACCCCTCCACTTT	CASSLSSYNSPLHF
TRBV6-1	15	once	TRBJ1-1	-	TGTGCCAGCAGTGAAGCAGGCGGGTTCAACGCTGAAGCTTTCTTT	CASSEAGGFNAEAFF
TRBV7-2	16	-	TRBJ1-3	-	TGTGCCAGCAGCCTGGGGACGGGATACTCTGGAAACACCATATATTTT	CASSLGTGYSGNTIYF
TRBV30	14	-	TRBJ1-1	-	TGTGCCTGGAGTCTACAACTCCAGAACACTGAAGCTTTCTTT	CAWSLQLQNTEAFF
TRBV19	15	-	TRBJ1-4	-	TGTGCCAGTAGTGATCGGGCGACTTCTAATGAAAAACTGTTTTTT	CASSDRATSNEKLFF
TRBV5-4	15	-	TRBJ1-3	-	TGTGCCAGCAGCTCGCAGGGGTTAACTGGAAACACCATATATTTT	CASSSQGLTGNTIYF
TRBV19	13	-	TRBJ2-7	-	TGTGCCAGTACCCCCGCGGGCTCCTACGAGCAGTACTTC	CASTPAGSYEQYF
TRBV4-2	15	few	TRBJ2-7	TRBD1	TGTGCCAGCAGCCAGGACCGGGACAGGGCCAACGAGCAGTACTTC	CASSQDRDRANEQYF
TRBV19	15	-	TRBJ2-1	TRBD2	TGTGCCAGTAGTCCGACTAGCGGGGCCTACAATGAGCAGTTCTTC	CASSPTSGAYNEQFF
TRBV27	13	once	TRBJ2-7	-	TGTGCCAGCAGTTTTTTGGGTTCCTACGAGCAGTACTTC	CASSFLGSYEQYF
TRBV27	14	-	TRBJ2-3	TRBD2	TGTGCCAGCAGTTTTCTGGGGGGGACAGATACGCAGTATTTT	CASSFLGGTDTQYF
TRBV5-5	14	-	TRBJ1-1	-	TGTGCCAGCAGCTTTACAGGGCAGGTCACTGAAGCTTTCTTT	CASSFTGQVTEAFF
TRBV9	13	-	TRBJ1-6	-	TGTGCCAGCAGCGTAGAGGGGCTTTCACCCCTCCACTTT	CASSVEGLSPLHF
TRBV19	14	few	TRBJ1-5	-	TGTGCCAGTAGTATGGGTACAGCCAATCAGCCCCAGCATTTT	CASSMGTANQPQHF
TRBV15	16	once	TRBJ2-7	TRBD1	TGTGCCACCAGCAGGGAAAGTCCGGGACAGGGAGGTGGGCAGTACTTC	CATSRESPGQGGGQYF
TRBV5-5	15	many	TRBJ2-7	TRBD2	TGTGCCAGCAGCTCGCATAGCGGGGGGGCCGTCGAGCAGTACTTC	CASSSHSGGAVEQYF
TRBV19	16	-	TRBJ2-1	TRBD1	TGTGCCAGTAGTATGGGACAGGGGCCCGGCAACAATGAGCAGTTCTTC	CASSMGQGPGNNEQFF
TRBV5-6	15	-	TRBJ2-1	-	TGTGCCAGCAGCGGGGTAGGGGTCACCTACAATGAGCAGTTCTTC	CASSGVGVTYNEQFF
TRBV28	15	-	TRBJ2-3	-	TGTGCCAGCAGTCCTCAGGGTCGTAGCACAGATACGCAGTATTTT	CASSPQGRSTDTQYF
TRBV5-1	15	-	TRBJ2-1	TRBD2	TGCGCCAGCAGCGTGACTAGCGGGAGAAGGAATGAGCAGTTCTTC	CASSVTSGRRNEQFF
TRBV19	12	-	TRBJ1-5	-	TGTGCCAGTACTTCCGGGAGGGTTGGGAGGTATTTT	CASTSGRVGRYF
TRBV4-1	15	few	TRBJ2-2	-	TGCGCCAGCAGCCAAGCGACTTTCGAGACCGGGGAGCTGTTTTTT	CASSQATFETGELFF
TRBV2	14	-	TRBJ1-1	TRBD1	TGTGCCAGCAGTGGGGACAGGGGGCGGCCTGAAGCTTTCTTT	CASSGDRGRPEAFF
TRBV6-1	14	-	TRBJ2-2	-	TGTGCCAGCAAAGTAGGGCTTAACACCGGGGAGCTGTTTTTT	CASKVGLNTGELFF
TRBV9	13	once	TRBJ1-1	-	TGTGCCAGCAGCGTAGCTTCGGACACTGAAGCTTTCTTT	CASSVASDTEAFF
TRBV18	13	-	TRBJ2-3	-	TGTGCCAGCTCCAGGCCGGTCGAGGATACGCAGTATTTT	CASSRPVEDTQYF
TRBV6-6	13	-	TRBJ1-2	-	TGTGCCAGCAGTTACGACGGCCCCATGGGCTACACCTTC	CASSYDGPMGYTF
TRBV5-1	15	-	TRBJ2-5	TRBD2	TGCGCCAGCAGCGTCAGCGGGGGAGGGGAGGAGACCCAGTACTTC	CASSVSGGGEETQYF
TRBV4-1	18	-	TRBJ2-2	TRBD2	TGCGCCAGCAGCCAAGTAAGCGGGAGGGCCCTCGACACCGGGGAGCTGTTTTTT	CASSQVSGRALDTGELFF
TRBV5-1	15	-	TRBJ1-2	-	TGCGCCAGCAGCTTGGCCTCGGCAACTAACTATGGCTACACCTTC	CASSLASATNYGYTF
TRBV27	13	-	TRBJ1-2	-	TGTGCCAGCAGTTCTGGACACTTCTATGGCTACACCTTC	CASSSGHFYGYTF
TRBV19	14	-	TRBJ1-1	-	TGTGCCAGTAGGTCCGTGGGCAGGGAGTCTGAAGCTTTCTTT	CASRSVGRESEAFF
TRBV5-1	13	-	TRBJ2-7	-	TGCGCCAGCAGCTTGGTGGGGAGTCAAGAGCAGTACTTC	CASSLVGSQEQYF
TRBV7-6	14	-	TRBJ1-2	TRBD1	TGTGCCAGCAGCCTCCGGGACAGGGGGCGAGGCTACACCTTC	CASSLRDRGRGYTF
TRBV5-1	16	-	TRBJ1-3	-	TGCGCCAGCAGCTTGGTGACCGGGCTTACGGGAAACACCATATATTTT	CASSLVTGLTGNTIYF
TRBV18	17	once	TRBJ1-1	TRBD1	TGTGCCAGCTCACCCTTCGACAGGGGGGACATGAACACTGAAGCTTTCTTT	CASSPFDRGDMNTEAFF
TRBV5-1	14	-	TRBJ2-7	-	TGCGCCAGCAGCAAGGACGGATACTCCTACGAGCAGTACTTC	CASSKDGYSYEQYF
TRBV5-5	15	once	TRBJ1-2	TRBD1	TGTGCCAGCAGCTTTCGGGACAGGGACAACTATGGCTACACCTTC	CASSFRDRDNYGYTF
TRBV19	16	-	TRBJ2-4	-	TGTGCCAGTAGTCTACAGGGTTTCACGGCCAAAAACATTCAGTACTTC	CASSLQGFTAKNIQYF
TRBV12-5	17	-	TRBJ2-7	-	TGTGCTAGTGGTTTGCGTACTCGCGTACGTCCCTCCTACGAGCAGTACTTC	CASGLRTRVRPSYEQYF
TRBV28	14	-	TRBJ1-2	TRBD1	TGTGCCAGCAGTTTATATCCGACAGGGAATGGCTACACCTTC	CASSLYPTGNGYTF
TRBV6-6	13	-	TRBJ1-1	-	TGTGCCAGCAGCCGGGTGGGGAACACTGAAGCTTTCTTT	CASSRVGNTEAFF
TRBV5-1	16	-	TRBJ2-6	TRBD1	TGCGCCAGCAGCCCCGGGACAGCCTCTGGGGCCAACGTCCTGACTTTC	CASSPGTASGANVLTF
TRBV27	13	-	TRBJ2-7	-	TGTGCCAGCAGTCCGTCAATCTCCTACGAGCAGTACTTC	CASSPSISYEQYF
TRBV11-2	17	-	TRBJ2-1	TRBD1	TGTGCCAGCAGCTCAATACGAGGGGACAGGGGCTACAATGAGCAGTTCTTC	CASSSIRGDRGYNEQFF
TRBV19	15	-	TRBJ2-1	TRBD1	TGTGCCAGTAGTAAATTCCGGGACAGGGGGAATGAGCAGTTCTTC	CASSKFRDRGNEQFF
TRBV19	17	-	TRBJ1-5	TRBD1	TGTGCCAGTAGTAAAATGGGACAGGGAAGGTCAAATCAGCCCCAGCATTTT	CASSKMGQGRSNQPQHF
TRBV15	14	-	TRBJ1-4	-	TGTGCCACCAGCAAAGACACCTACAATGAAAAACTGTTTTTT	CATSKDTYNEKLFF